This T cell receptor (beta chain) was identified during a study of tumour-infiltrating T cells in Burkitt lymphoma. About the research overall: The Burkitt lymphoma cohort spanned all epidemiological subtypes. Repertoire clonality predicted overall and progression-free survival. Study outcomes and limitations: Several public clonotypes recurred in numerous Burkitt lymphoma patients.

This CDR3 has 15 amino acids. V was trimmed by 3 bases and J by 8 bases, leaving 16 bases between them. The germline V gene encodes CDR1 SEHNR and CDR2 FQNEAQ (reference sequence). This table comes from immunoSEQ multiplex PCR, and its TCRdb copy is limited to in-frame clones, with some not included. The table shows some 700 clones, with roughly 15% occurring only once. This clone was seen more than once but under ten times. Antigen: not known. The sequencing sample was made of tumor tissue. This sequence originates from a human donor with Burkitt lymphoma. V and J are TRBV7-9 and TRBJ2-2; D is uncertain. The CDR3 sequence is CASSFVPETPGELFF. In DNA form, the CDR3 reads TGTGCCAGCAGCTTCGTCCCGGAGACACCGGGGGAGCTGTTTTTT.